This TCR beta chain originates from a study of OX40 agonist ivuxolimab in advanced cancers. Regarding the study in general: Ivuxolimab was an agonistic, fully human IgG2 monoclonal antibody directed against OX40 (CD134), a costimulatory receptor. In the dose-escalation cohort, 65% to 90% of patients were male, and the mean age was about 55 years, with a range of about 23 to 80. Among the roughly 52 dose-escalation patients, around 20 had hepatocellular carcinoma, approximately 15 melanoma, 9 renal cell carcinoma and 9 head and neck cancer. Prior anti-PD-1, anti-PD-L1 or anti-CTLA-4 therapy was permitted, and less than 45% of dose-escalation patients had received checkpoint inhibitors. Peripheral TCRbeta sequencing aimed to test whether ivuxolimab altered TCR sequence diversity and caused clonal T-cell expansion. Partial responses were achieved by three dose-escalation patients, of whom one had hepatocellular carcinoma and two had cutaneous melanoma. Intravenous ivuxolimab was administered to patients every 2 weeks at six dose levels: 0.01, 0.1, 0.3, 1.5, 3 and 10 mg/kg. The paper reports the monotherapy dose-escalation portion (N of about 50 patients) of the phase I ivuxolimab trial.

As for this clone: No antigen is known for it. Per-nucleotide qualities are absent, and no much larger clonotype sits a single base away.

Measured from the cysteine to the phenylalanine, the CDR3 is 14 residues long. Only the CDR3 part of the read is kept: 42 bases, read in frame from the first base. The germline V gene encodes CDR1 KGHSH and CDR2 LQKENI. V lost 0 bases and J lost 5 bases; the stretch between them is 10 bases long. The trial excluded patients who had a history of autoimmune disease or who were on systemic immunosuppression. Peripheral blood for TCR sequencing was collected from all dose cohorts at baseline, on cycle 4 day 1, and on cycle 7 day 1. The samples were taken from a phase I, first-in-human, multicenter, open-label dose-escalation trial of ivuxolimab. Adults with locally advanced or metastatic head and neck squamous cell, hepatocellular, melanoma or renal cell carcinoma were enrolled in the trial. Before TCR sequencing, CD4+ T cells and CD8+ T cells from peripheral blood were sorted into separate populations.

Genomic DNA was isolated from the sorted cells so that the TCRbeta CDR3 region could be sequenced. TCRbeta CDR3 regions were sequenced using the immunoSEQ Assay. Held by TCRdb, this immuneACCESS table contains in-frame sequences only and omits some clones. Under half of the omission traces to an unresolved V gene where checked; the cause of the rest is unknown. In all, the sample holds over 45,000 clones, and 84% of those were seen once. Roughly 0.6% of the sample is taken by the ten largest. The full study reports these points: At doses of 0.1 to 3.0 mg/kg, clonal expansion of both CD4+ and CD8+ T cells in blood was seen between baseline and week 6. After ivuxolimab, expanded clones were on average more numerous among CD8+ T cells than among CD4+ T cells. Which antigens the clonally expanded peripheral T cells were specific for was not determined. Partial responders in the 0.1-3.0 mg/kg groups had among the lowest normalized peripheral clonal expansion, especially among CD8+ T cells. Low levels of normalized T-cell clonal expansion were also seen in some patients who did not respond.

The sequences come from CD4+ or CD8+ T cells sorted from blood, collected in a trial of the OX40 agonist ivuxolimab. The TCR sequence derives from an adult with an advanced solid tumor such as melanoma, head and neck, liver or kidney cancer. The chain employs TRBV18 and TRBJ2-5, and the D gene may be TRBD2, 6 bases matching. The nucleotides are TGTGCCAGCTCACCACCGGGACGGGAGGAGACCCAGTACTTC. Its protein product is CASSPPGREETQYF.